What follows describes a single T cell receptor (beta chain). The authors' processing: From reference gene primer amplification, estimates of nucleated cell counts were derived. Sequencing was performed with immunoSEQ multiplex PCR; in TCRdb, only in-frame clones are kept and a portion is missing. V and J calls plus clone size are reproduced from that table; the DNA served to infer D and trimming. The data contain 200,000 or so clones, roughly nine tenths of them seen just once; the ten biggest clones take up around 2.2%. V dropped 4 bases and J dropped 5; count of bases not matched to a gene: 5. The CDR3 contains 14 residues. Germline V CDR1 and CDR2: KGHDR, SFDVKD. This entry is derived from a study of blood T cell repertoires in COVID-19. Across the study: T cells, B-cell-depleted T cells, or PBMCs supplied cDNA or gDNA.

This clonotype was sampled from a woman aged 50 to 60 with acute or convalescent COVID-19. Sequencing was done on a sample of peripheral blood. J is TRBJ1-2 and V is TRBV24-1; 8 bases are shared with TRBD1. The CDR3 nucleotides are TGTGCCACCAGTGAACCGGACAGGGCGTATGGCTACACCTTC. It yields the protein CATSEPDRAYGYTF.